This TCR beta chain was sequenced for a study of control samples from healthy donors and cancer patients. This clone was counted once. Only in-frame clones appear in the TCRdb table, and some are missing; sequencing was by immunoSEQ multiplex PCR. The sample holds under 300,000 clones, almost 85% seen once. Per the germline V gene, CDR1 is SGDLS and CDR2 is YYNGEE. The ends were cut back, 4 bases at V and 4 bases at J, with 17 bases in the middle. The CDR3 loop spans 15 amino acids. This chain joins TRBV9 and TRBJ1-2; tentatively, D is TRBD1 (6 bases). The source material was PBMCs. The sequence derives from a woman aged 55-70 years with lung cancer. The CDR3 spells CASSPPTGSTYGYTF. In DNA, the CDR3 is TGTGCCAGCAGCCCCCCCACAGGGTCTACCTATGGCTACACCTTC.